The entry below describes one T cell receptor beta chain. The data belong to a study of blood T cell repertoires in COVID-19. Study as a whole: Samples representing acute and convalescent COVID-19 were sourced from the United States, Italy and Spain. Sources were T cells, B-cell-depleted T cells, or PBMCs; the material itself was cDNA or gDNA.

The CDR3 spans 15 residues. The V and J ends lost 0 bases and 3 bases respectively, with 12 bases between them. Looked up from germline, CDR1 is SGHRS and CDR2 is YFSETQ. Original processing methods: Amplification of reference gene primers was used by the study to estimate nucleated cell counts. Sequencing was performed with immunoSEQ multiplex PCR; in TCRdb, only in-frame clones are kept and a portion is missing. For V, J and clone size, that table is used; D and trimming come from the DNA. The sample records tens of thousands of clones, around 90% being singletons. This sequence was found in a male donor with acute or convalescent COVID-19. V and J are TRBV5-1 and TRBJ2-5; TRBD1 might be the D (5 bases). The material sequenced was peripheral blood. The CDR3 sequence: CASSLDPRVEETQYF. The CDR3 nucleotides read TGCGCCAGCAGCTTGGACCCCAGGGTCGAAGAGACCCAGTACTTC.